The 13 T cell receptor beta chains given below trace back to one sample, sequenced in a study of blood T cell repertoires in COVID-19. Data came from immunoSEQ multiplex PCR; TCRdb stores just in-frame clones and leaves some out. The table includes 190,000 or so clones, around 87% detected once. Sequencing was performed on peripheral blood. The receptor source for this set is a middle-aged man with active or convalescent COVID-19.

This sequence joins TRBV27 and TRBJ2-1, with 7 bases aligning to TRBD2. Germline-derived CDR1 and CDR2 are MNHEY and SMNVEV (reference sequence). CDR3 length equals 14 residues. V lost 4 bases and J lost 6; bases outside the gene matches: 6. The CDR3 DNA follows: TGTGCCAGCAGTTGGACTAGTACCTCCAATGAGCAGTTCTTC. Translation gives CASSWTSTSNEQFF.

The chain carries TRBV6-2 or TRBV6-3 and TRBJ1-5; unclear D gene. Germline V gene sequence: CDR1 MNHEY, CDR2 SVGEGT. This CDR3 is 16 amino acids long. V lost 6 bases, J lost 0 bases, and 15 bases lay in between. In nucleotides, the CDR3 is TGTGCCAGCAGCCCCCTCTCGGGGTTTAGCAATCAGCCCCAGCATTTT. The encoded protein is CASSPLSGFSNQPQHF.

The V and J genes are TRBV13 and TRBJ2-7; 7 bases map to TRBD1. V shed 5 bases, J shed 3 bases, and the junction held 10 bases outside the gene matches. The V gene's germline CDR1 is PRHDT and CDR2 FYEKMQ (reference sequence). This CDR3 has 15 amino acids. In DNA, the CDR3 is TGTGCCAGCAGCGCCTACAGGGGAACAGGCTACGAGCAGTACTTC. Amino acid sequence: CASSAYRGTGYEQYF.

The CDR3 here is CASSHQNVYGTANYNSPLHF. The DNA of the CDR3 is TGTGCCAGCAGCCACCAAAACGTATATGGGACAGCTAACTATAATTCACCCCTCCACTTT. V is TRBV14 and J is TRBJ1-6; 7 nucleotides agree with TRBD1. V shed 3 bases and J 3 bases; nucleotides not matched to a gene: 17. The CDR3 is 20 amino acids. Germline V gene data show CDR1 as SGHDN and CDR2 as FVKESK.

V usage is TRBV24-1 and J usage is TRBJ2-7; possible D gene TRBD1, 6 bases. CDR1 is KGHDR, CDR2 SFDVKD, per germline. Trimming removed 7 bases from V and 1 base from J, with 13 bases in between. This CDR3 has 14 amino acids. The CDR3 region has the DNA TGTGCCACCAGCTCGACAGGAAATTCCTACGAGCAGTACTTC. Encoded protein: CATSSTGNSYEQYF.

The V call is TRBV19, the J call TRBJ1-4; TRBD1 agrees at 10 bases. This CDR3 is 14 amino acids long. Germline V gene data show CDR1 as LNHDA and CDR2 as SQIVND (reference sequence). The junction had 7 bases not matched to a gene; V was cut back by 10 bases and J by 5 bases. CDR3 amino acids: CATNAGQGNEKLFF. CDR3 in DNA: TGTGCCACCAATGCGGGACAGGGGAATGAAAAACTGTTTTTT.

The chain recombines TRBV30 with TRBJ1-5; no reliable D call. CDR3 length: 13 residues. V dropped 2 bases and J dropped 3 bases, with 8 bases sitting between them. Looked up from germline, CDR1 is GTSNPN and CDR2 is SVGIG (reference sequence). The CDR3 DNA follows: TGTGCCTGGAGTCGAGGGCCCAATCAGCCCCAGCATTTT. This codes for CAWSRGPNQPQHF.

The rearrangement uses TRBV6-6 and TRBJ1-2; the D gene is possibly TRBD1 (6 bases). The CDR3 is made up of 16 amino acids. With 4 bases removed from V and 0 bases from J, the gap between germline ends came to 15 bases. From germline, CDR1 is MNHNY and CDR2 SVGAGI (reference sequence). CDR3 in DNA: TGTGCCAGCAGTTCTGGTCAGGGGTTAGCTAACTATGGCTACACCTTC. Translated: CASSSGQGLANYGYTF.

CDR3 sequence reads: CATSSAGGRSTDTQYF. The CDR3 nucleotides are TGTGCCACCAGTAGTGCGGGGGGGCGGAGCACAGATACGCAGTATTTT. The J gene is TRBJ2-3, the V gene TRBV24-1, with 9 bases fitting TRBD2. Germline-derived CDR1 and CDR2 are KGHDR and SFDVKD. The CDR3 length is 16 residues. V dropped 6 bases and J dropped 0; count of bases not matched to a gene: 6.

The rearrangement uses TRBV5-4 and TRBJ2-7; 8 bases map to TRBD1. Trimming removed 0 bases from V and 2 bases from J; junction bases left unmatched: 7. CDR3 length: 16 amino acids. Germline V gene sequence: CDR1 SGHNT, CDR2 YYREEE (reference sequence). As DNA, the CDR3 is TGTGCCAGCAGCTTGGAGCACGGGACAGGCGCCTACGAGCAGTACTTC. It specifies CASSLEHGTGAYEQYF.

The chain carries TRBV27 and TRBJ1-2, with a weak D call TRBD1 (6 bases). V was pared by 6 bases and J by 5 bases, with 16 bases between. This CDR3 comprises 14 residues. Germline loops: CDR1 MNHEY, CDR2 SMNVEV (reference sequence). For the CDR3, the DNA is TGTGCCAGCAGGCTACAGGGTTCACGATATGGCTACACCTTC. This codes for CASRLQGSRYGYTF.

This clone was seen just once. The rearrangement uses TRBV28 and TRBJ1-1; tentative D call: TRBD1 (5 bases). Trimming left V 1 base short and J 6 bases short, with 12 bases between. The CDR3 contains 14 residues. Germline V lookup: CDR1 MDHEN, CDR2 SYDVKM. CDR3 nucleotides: TGTGCCAGCAGTTTATTGGGTGTCAGGGCTGAAGCTTTCTTT. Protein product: CASSLLGVRAEAFF.

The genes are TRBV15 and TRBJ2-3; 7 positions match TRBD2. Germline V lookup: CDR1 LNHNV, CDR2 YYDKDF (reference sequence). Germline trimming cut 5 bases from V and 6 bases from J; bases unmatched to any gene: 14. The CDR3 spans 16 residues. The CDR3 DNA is TGTGCCACCAGCCTTTTGGGCCGCGGGAGAGGGGATACGCAGTATTTT. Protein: CATSLLGRGRGDTQYF.